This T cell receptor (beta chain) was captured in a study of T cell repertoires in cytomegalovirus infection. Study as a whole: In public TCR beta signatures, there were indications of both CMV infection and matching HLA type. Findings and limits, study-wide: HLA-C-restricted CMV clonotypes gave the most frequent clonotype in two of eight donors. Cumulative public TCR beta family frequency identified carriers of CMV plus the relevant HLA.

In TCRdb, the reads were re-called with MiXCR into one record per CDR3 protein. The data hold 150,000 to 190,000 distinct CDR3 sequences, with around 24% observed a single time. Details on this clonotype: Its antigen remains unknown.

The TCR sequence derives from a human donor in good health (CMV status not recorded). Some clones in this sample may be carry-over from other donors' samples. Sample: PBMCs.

The DNA for the CDR3 is TGTGCCAGCAGCTCCTTCGAGACTAGCGGCACCTACGAGCAGTACTTC. This translates into CASSSFETSGTYEQYF. This chain uses TRBV7-3 with TRBJ2-7; 9 positions agree with TRBD2. The V gene end was trimmed by 4 bases and the J gene end by 2 bases; junction bases not matched to a gene: 9. The CDR3 extends over 16 amino acids. Germline CDR1 reads SGHTA; CDR2 reads FQGTGA.